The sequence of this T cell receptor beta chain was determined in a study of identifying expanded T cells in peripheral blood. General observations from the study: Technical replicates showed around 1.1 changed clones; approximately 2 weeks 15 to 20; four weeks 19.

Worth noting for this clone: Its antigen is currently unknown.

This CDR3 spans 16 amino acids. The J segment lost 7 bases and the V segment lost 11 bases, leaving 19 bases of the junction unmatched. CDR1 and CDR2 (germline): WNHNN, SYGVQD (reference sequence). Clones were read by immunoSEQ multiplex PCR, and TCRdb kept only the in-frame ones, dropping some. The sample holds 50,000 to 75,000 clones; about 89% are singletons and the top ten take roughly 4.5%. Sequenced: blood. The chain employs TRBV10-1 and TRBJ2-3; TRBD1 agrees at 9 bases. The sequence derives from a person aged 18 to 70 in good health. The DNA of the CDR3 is TGCGCCTCAAATCAAGGGCCGGGACAGGGTAGGCATACGCAGTATTTT. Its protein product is CASNQGPGQGRHTQYF.